These 3 T cell receptor beta chains were sequenced from one sample in a study of blood T cell repertoires in COVID-19 (dated by TCRdb to 2018 to 2021). Library construction relied on the immunoSEQ multiplex PCR assay. Sourced from immuneACCESS, this table was stored by TCRdb with only in-frame sequences that have V and J called. A share of the clones is absent; for the studies checked, an unresolved V gene accounts for under half, and the remainder has no known explanation. This sample holds some 190,000 clones; roughly 88% were observed only once. The biggest ten clones account for approximately 1.5% of the sample. Sequencing used peripheral blood. The receptors originated from a man aged 18 to 29 with active or convalescent COVID-19.

CDR3: CASSGRPGPTEQFF. The CDR3 region has the DNA TGTGCCAGCAGTGGGCGCCCGGGTCCTACTGAGCAGTTCTTC. The V and J genes are TRBV2 and TRBJ2-1, with D unclear. Trimming took off 4 bases at V and 9 bases at J, with 16 bases between the two ends. In germline, CDR1 is SNHLY, CDR2 FYNNEI. This CDR3 contains 14 residues.

The chain is built from TRBV4-1 and TRBJ1-2; a weak D match, TRBD1 (5 bases). CDR1 and CDR2 (germline): MGHRA, YSYEKL. V gave up 4 bases and J gave up 4 bases, with 16 bases separating them. This CDR3 contains 15 residues. For the CDR3, the DNA is TGCGCCAGCAGCCCAGCGGGGCTTGCCCTCTATGGCTACACCTTC. This sequence encodes CASSPAGLALYGYTF.

V is TRBV28 and J is TRBJ2-7; D is possibly TRBD1 (6 bases). CDR1 and CDR2 (germline): MDHEN, SYDVKM. This CDR3 spans 13 amino acids. Trimming shortened V by 6 bases and J by 3 bases, and 12 bases separated the two germline ends. The CDR3: CASRTQGIYEQYF. The CDR3 DNA follows: TGTGCCAGCAGGACCCAGGGGATCTACGAGCAGTACTTC.